This TCR beta chain was recovered during a study of cytomegalovirus exposure and HLA in healthy donors (TCRdb year 2017). Notes on the research overall: An earlier analysis of several hundred of the donors reported about 290 Gb of sequence data and around 110 million unique TCR beta sequences from 150 million to 200 million T cells. An earlier analysis of approximately 630 of the donors applied high-throughput TCR beta sequencing to assess whether each TCR beta V gene segment acted as functional or pseudogenic. In the later analysis, no new phenotypic data were used to find candidate immune exposures; instead, reliance was placed on TCR beta sequences and their occurrence across donors. The study aimed to test whether cataloging public T cell receptors could reveal signatures of past pathogen exposure. To predict cytomegalovirus infection status, the study combined high-throughput TCR immunosequencing, statistical association of individual TCRs with disease status, and machine learning. An early release that covered 640 HLA-typed donors contained around 330 gigabases of sequencing data and 65 million to 100 million unique TCR sequences. Donor age, sex, ethnicity and CMV serostatus were collected together with the repertoire data. Every discovery cohort repertoire had been produced on one sequencing platform. On average, 235,054 unique TCR beta nucleotide sequences were sequenced per donor among 398 genotyped donors of the cohort, with around 19% of those sequences being non-productive. HLA typing included class I and class II loci at four-digit resolution. A later genetic analysis took genome-wide SNP genotypes for about 55% of the 666 donors and used that subset as a discovery cohort. To study patterns of TCR occurrence, a later analysis re-analyzed previously published TCR beta repertoires from under 750 donors and added high-resolution HLA genotyping. About five DR-DQ haplotypes were treated as single units for association and clustering because of strong linkage in the cohort. Among the roughly 430 genotyped donors, approximately 77% belonged to the genetic ancestry cluster associated with self-reported Caucasian donors. In addition to the first cohort of approximately 670 subjects, a separate validation cohort of 120 different subjects was used. The number of typed donors differed by locus: roughly 629-630 for A, B, C, DRB1 and DQB1; roughly 510 for DQA1; approximately 600 for DPA1; and 450 to 480 for DPB1. The study profiled the T cell repertoires of around 700 subjects by immunosequencing and related them to cytomegalovirus serostatus. General conclusions and limits of the study: V-gene and J-gene trimming of TCR beta chains was associated with a missense DCLRE1C variant in a later genetic analysis, and the association was replicated in an independent cohort. A further reported finding was that TCR beta sequences accurately predicted the HLA-A and HLA-B alleles for most subjects in the first cohort. The study listed 164 TCR beta chains as associated with cytomegalovirus. The earlier analysis of fewer than 750 of the donors excluded 15 to 20 rarely observed V segments, including chromosome 9 orphons, because counts were too low. Sequencing depth was assumed to be roughly uniform across donors in the presence/absence analyses, though that assumption may not hold. A later analysis found that TCR association rates varied across HLA loci, with DRB1 alleles showing the most associated TCRs and HLA-C alleles the fewest. A later analysis associated 15,000 to 20,000 TCR beta sequences with specific HLA alleles at a false discovery rate of 0.05. Across donors, most TCR sequences were observed very rarely, whereas some public TCRs were present in many individuals. In a later analysis, several top co-occurrence clusters were reported to appear linked to parvovirus B19, influenza, CMV and Epstein-Barr virus. Linkage disequilibrium might explain the correlated functional status among segregating V segments, but an unknown experimental factor could not be ruled out. Compared with the approximately 600-donor mean, donors in an Asian-associated ancestry cluster had fewer N-insertions in productive TCRs, according to a later genetic analysis. The classifier was reported to diagnose cytomegalovirus status with high specificity and sensitivity in both the original cohort and the validation cohort. In vitro tests confirmed that three of the cytomegalovirus-associated TCR beta chains recognize cytomegalovirus antigens. The authors suggested that the approach could potentially be generalized to other disease states and immunological phenotypes. Strong co-occurrence of HLA alleles, especially DR and DQ, made assigning TCR associations to individual alleles difficult. According to a later analysis, most CMV-associated TCR beta chains appeared to be HLA-restricted, and the HLA associations seemed to be driven largely by CMV exposure. In an earlier analysis of roughly 500 of the donors, most TCR beta V segments appeared in productive rearrangements about 87% or about 30% of the time, broadly matching IMGT annotations. In a later analysis, HLA-associated TCR beta chains showed more clonal expansion and lower generation probabilities than non-associated chains that were equally common. CMV serostatus was the only immune exposure information available for the cohort. Because some donors lacked HLA typing at each locus, the association tests relied only on the typed subset. A cluster of highly shared sequence variants was judged likely to be a technical artifact of the sequencing pipeline. This cohort had only TCR beta chains sequenced, and the lack of alpha or paired-chain data limited which features could be detected. The 87-base-pair reads could not distinguish some IMGT-functional V segments, including TRBV6-2 and TRBV6-3, so those segments were excluded.

In total, 630 or so healthy bone marrow donors made up the cohort. Cohort members were all nominally healthy when sampled, although unrecorded immune exposures were likely present. The donor was CMV seronegative and was included in the group of under 450 seronegative cohort members. Each donor provided a peripheral blood sample, and peripheral blood mononuclear cells were used for TCR beta sequencing. Genomic DNA extraction from the blood cell samples was performed with the Qiagen DNeasy Blood Extraction Kit. The CDR3 runs 17 amino acids, cysteine and phenylalanine included. The retained sequence is limited to the CDR3, 51 bases, with the frame set at the first base. Taken from the germline V gene (reference sequence), the CDR1 and CDR2 loops are SGHNT and YYREEE. Trimmed from V: 5 bases; trimmed from J: 3 bases; junction bases lacking a gene match: 15. Remarks on this clone: What this receptor recognizes is not known. Per-nucleotide qualities are absent, and no much larger clonotype sits a single base away.

Libraries came from the immunoSEQ multiplex PCR assay. The multiplex PCR relied on a mix of 60 forward primers for TCR Vbeta segments and 13 reverse primers for TCR Jbeta segments. A multiplex PCR assay on genomic DNA amplified the CDR3 region of rearranged TCR beta genes. The Illumina HiSeq System was used to sequence the amplified TCR beta libraries as 87-base-pair reads. For the original study's pipeline: Across the 600 to 700 repertoires, a later analysis counted approximately 83 million unique TCR beta chains, around 11 million of which were shared by at least two donors. To remove PCR and sequencing errors, raw reads were error-corrected and collapsed into unique sequences using a nearest-neighbor algorithm that merged closely related sequences. To assign V, D and J gene segments, CDR3 sequences were aligned to IMGT reference sequences. For a sequence to be retained, a match of at least six nucleotides to both a V gene segment and a J gene segment was required. Rearrangements were classified as productive when the CDR3 lacked stop codons and remained in frame with V and J, and all other rearrangements were classified as non-productive. Following IMGT convention, CDR3 was defined as the stretch from the second conserved V-encoded cysteine to the conserved J-encoded phenylalanine. In an earlier analysis of 500 to 650 of the donors, sequences lacking an unambiguous match to a single V gene segment were excluded. An earlier analysis of over 450 of the donors classified V segments as functional when productive rearrangements were above 56.7% and as segregating when the standard deviation between donors was above 5%. To diagnose cytomegalovirus status from the catalog of TCR beta chain sequences, a statistical classification framework was built. V and J gene assignment, in a later analysis, came from comparing TCR nucleotide sequences with IMGT/GENE-DB human TR gene sequences. A later analysis assigned CDR3 sequences and most-parsimonious VDJ recombination scenarios with the TCRdist pipeline. In a later analysis, each TCR beta chain was defined by its CDR3 amino acid sequence together with its V-gene family, and reads without a unique V-gene family were excluded. A later analysis removed 550 to 650 highly shared, low-generation-probability nucleotide sequences to deal with suspected cross-contamination and a sequencing artifact. In a later analysis, a clonal expansion index was calculated for each public chain from normalized within-repertoire ranks of inferred template counts. A later analysis computed generation probabilities with a VDJ recombination model fitted to out-of-frame rearrangements, and checked the results against IGoR. In a later analysis, hypergeometric tests were used to score TCR-TCR, TCR-HLA and TCR-CMV co-occurrence, with a repertoire-size bias correction applied to TCR pairs. To estimate false discovery rates, a later analysis permuted the HLA or CMV assignments 20 times. In a later analysis, co-occurring TCRs were grouped using DBSCAN, with TCRdist sequence similarity added in when clustering inside HLA-allele-positive subsets. Co-occurrence clustering excluded repertoires with fewer than 30,000 or more than 120,000 public chains, plus five with anomalous nucleotide sharing. Here the immuneACCESS table is served through TCRdb, limited to in-frame sequences with V and J called. Missing clones are a known gap in these copies; in checked studies unresolved V genes cover under half, and the rest lacks a known reason. V and J calls plus clone size are reproduced from that table; the DNA served to infer D and trimming. This sample gives 310,000 or so clones in total; about 90% of them show up just once. Clones ranked in the top ten supply about 2.5% of the sample.

This sequence originates from a woman aged 18-29 years in good health and CMV-seronegative. Sequencing was carried out using PBMCs. Recombination joined TRBV5-4 with TRBJ2-7, and 9 junctional nucleotides match TRBD1. The CDR3 sequence is CASSGGRGGTGIYEQYF. The sequenced DNA is TGTGCCAGCAGTGGGGGGAGGGGAGGGACAGGGATCTACGAGCAGTACTTC.